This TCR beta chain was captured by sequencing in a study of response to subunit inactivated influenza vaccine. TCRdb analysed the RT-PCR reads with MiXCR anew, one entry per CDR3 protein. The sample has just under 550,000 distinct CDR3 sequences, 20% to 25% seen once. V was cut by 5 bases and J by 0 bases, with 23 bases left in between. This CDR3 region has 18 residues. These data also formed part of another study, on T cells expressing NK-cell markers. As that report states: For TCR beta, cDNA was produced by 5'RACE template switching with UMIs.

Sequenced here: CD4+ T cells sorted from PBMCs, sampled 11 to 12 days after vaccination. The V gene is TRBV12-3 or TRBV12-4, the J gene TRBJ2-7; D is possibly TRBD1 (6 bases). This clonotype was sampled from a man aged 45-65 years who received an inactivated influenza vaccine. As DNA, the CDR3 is TGTGCCAGCAGTCTGGGGATCGTGGGGACACTGAGCTCCTACGAGCAGTACTTC. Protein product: CASSLGIVGTLSSYEQYF.